The T cell receptor beta chain under discussion was sequenced for a study of cytomegalovirus exposure and HLA in healthy donors. To note about this clone: Its matching antigen is unknown.

Whole-study results and caveats: Researchers catalogued about 150 TCR beta chains as cytomegalovirus-associated. TCR beta sequences numbering 15,000 to 20,000 were associated with HLA alleles at 0.05 false discovery rate in a later analysis. Later analysis demonstrated an association between a missense DCLRE1C variant and TCR beta V- and J-gene trimming.

PCR used 60 Vbeta primers and 13 Jbeta primers. Sequencing was performed with immunoSEQ multiplex PCR; in TCRdb, only in-frame clones are kept and a portion is missing. This table holds hundreds of thousands of clones, over 65% found once. This receptor was taken from a man aged 18 to 30 in good health and CMV-seronegative. The sequenced material came from PBMCs.

In DNA form, the CDR3 reads TGTGCCAGCAGGGACAGGGGTTACAGAGAGACCCAGTACTTC. Protein: CASRDRGYRETQYF. The rearrangement links TRBV2 to TRBJ2-5; 9 bases fit TRBD1. V dropped 6 bases and J dropped 4; count of bases not matched to a gene: 6. Germline V gene sequence: CDR1 SNHLY, CDR2 FYNNEI. The CDR3 consists of 14 residues. Full variable domain (outside the CDR3, taken from reference TRBV2 and TRBJ2-5): EPEVTQTPSHQVTQMGQEVILRCVPISNHLYFYWYRQILGQKVEFLVSFYNNEISEKSEIFDDQFSVERPDGSNFTLKIRSTKLEDSAMYFCASRDRGYRETQYFGPGTRLLVL.